This T cell receptor (beta chain) originates from a study of Ad26.COV2.S vaccination and SARS-CoV-2 variants. Indicated treatment: roughly 20 received Ad26.COV2.S at low or high dose, single or two shots; 5 received placebo; per-sample allocation not given. The samples date from day 63 after the first vaccine or placebo injection. The CDR3 length is 11 residues. Trimming left V 1 base short and J 14 bases short, with 11 bases between. CDR1 is LGHDT and CDR2 is YNNKEL in the germline V gene (reference sequence). Assay: immunoSEQ multiplex PCR; the TCRdb copy retains only in-frame clones and omits some. The sample lists roughly 350,000 clones; roughly 84% were seen once.

The material was peripheral blood, obtained in a trial of Ad26.COV2.S vaccine versus placebo. The sequence derives from a person between 18 and 65 years old who received the Ad26.COV2.S COVID-19 vaccine or a placebo. This chain links TRBV3-1 (or the pseudogene TRBV3-2) with TRBJ1-2; D is ambiguous. CDR3 in amino acids: CASSQGTVGTF. As DNA, the CDR3 is TGTGCCAGCAGCCAAGGGACGGTGGGGACCTTC.